This T cell receptor beta chain derives from a study of shared clonotypes between healthy human individuals. CDR1 LNHNV and CDR2 YYDKDF come from the germline V gene (reference sequence). V dropped 0 bases and J dropped 2 bases, with 8 bases sitting between them. The CDR3 length is 14 residues. Whole-study findings and limits: Clonotypes shared by all four donors outscored non-shared clonotypes in generation probability.

The data were produced by immunoSEQ multiplex PCR, yet TCRdb's version contains in-frame clones alone and is incomplete. Seen here are some 2.3 million clones, 93% observed once, and the top ten hold under 0.45%. Turning to this clone: The antigen remains undetermined.

V usage is TRBV15 and J usage is TRBJ2-7; D gene ambiguous. The specimen was naive CD4+ T cells from PBMCs. The subset was: CD45RA+ positively selected. This receptor was identified in a man aged 18 to 30 in good health. Some clones in this sample may be carry-over from other donors' samples. This chain's CDR3 is CATSREVGAYEQYF. In nucleotides, the CDR3 is TGTGCCACCAGCAGAGAAGTAGGAGCCTACGAGCAGTACTTC.